This entry lists 22 T cell receptor beta chains sequenced from one sample in a study of response to subunit inactivated influenza vaccine. TCRdb re-called the RT-PCR reads with MiXCR, one entry per CDR3 protein. This sample has 500,000 to 600,000 distinct CDR3 sequences; 11% occur once, and the top ten carry 8% to 13%. These records were also assigned to another study, of T cells expressing NK-cell markers. From that report: The cDNA for TCR beta came from 5'RACE template switching with UMIs.

The sample in question was PBMCs from blood, obtained on the day of vaccination. These receptor sequences come from a man aged 45-60 years who received an inactivated influenza vaccine.

This clonotype turned up a few times. The V call is TRBV4-3, the J call TRBJ2-5, with D perhaps TRBD1 or TRBD2 (6 bases each). The germline CDR1 and CDR2 sequences are LGHNA and YSLEER. The CDR3 runs 15 residues. Trimming removed 0 bases at V and 4 bases at J, with 12 bases between. The CDR3 sequence: CASSQDLRGPETQYF. CDR3 nucleotide sequence: TGCGCCAGCAGCCAAGATTTACGGGGGCCAGAGACCCAGTACTTC.

The chain joins TRBV7-8 to TRBJ1-5; TRBD1 matches at 11 bases. This CDR3 has 15 amino acids. Germline CDR1 SGHVS, CDR2 FQNEAQ. The V and J ends lost 5 bases and 5 bases, in that order; junction bases with no gene match: 5. The chain's CDR3 is CASSKTGQGDQPQHF. The CDR3 DNA is TGTGCCAGCAGCAAAACGGGACAGGGGGATCAGCCCCAGCATTTT.

This chain joins TRBV6-2 or TRBV6-3 and TRBJ1-4; no clear D. CDR1 MNHEY and CDR2 SVGEGT come from the germline V gene. V dropped 0 bases and J dropped 13 bases, with 18 bases sitting between them. The CDR3 runs 15 residues. DNA of the CDR3: TGTGCCAGCAGTTACTCGGCGACGCGAAAAGTTGGACTGTTTTTT. Protein product: CASSYSATRKVGLFF.

This rearrangement joins TRBV5-1 to TRBJ2-1; 9 positions agree with TRBD2. Trimming removed 0 bases from V and 2 bases from J; junction bases left unmatched: 12. Germline CDR1 reads SGHRS; CDR2 reads YFSETQ. This CDR3 has 19 residues. CDR3 residues: CASSLAKSSGSSPYNEQFF. The CDR3 DNA reads as TGCGCCAGCAGCTTGGCCAAGAGTAGCGGGAGTTCCCCCTACAATGAGCAGTTCTTC.

The chain recombines TRBV25-1 with TRBJ1-4; the match to TRBD1 covers 9 bases. The CDR3 extends over 14 amino acids. CDR1 is MGHDK and CDR2 is SYGVNS in the germline V gene. V lost 5 bases to trimming and J lost 9 bases; unmatched junction nucleotides: 7. The chain's CDR3 is CASSKGQGDKKLFF. The CDR3 DNA reads as TGTGCCAGCAGTAAGGGACAGGGTGATAAAAAACTGTTTTTT.

V and J are TRBV11-1 and TRBJ2-2; D might be TRBD1 or TRBD2, each matching 5 bases. The CDR3 has 14 residues. Trimming stripped 10 bases from V and 9 bases from J, with 21 bases between. Germline V CDR1 and CDR2: SGHAT, FQDESV (reference sequence). As DNA, the CDR3 is TGTGCCACCGGGAAGGGGCGATGGGCCCGGGAGCTGTTTTTT. The encoded protein is CATGKGRWARELFF.

This chain connects TRBV3-1 to TRBJ2-7; 9 bases agree with TRBD2. The CDR3 spans 15 residues. Germline V lookup: CDR1 LGHDT, CDR2 YNNKEL (reference sequence). The V gene end was trimmed by 1 base and the J gene end by 2 bases; junction bases not matched to a gene: 3. The CDR3 bases are TGTGCCAGCAGCCAAGGTAGCGGGGGCCCCTACGAGCAGTACTTC. Its translation: CASSQGSGGPYEQYF.

This chain links TRBV5-1 with TRBJ2-5; D remains ambiguous. In germline, CDR1 is SGHRS, CDR2 YFSETQ. V gave up 1 base and J gave up 1 base, with 5 bases separating them. This CDR3 has 13 amino acids. The CDR3 sequence: CASSLNVQETQYF. CDR3 nucleotide sequence: TGCGCCAGCAGCTTGAATGTCCAAGAGACCCAGTACTTC. The variable domain in full, with the rest retrieved from reference TRBV5-1 and TRBJ2-5, is KAGVTQTPRYLIKTRGQQVTLSCSPISGHRSVSWYQQTPGQGLQFLFEYFSETQRNKGNFPGRFSGRQFSNSRSEMNVSTLELGDSALYLCASSLNVQETQYFGPGTRLLVL.

This clonotype was counted only a few times. The chain has TRBV28 and TRBJ1-4; TRBD1 matches at 8 bases. V lost 3 bases and J lost 5; bases outside the gene matches: 8. CDR3 length: 16 residues. Germline CDR1 and CDR2: MDHEN and SYDVKM. CDR3 coding DNA: TGTGCCAGCAGTTTCCCCGGGACAGGAAAAAATGAAAAACTGTTTTTT. Translation gives CASSFPGTGKNEKLFF.

The chain combines TRBV5-1 with TRBJ1-2; TRBD1 is a possible D gene (5 bases). V lost 0 bases to trimming and J lost 2 bases, with 23 bases between them. This CDR3 has 19 residues. CDR1 SGHRS and CDR2 YFSETQ come from the germline V gene. CDR3 sequence reads: CASSLARGGPANPNYGYTF. As DNA, the CDR3 is TGCGCCAGCAGCTTGGCCCGGGGGGGACCCGCCAACCCCAACTATGGCTACACCTTC.

The V call is TRBV4-1, the J call TRBJ2-1; D is unclear. The germline V gene encodes CDR1 MGHRA and CDR2 YSYEKL. Trimming took off 1 base at V and 12 bases at J, with 13 bases between the two ends. CDR3 length equals 13 residues. DNA of the CDR3: TGCGCCAGCAGCCAAGGTCTGGAGCAGGCGCAGTTCTTC. Amino acids: CASSQGLEQAQFF.

This clonotype showed up many times. This sequence joins TRBV6-6 and TRBJ2-7; 9 nucleotides line up with TRBD1. J lost 4 bases, V lost 6 bases, and 4 bases had no gene match. CDR1 and CDR2 (germline): MNHNY, SVGAGI (reference sequence). This CDR3 region has 13 residues. The CDR3 loop reads CASRKGQGYEQYF. The DNA of the CDR3 is TGTGCCAGCAGAAAGGGACAGGGATACGAGCAGTACTTC.

The chain links TRBV5-1 to TRBJ2-1, with D unclear. This CDR3 spans 15 amino acids. V was shortened by 0 bases and J by 0 bases, with 7 bases between the two germline ends. Germline V lookup: CDR1 SGHRS, CDR2 YFSETQ. The CDR3 is CASSLDLHSYNEQFF. CDR3 in DNA: TGCGCCAGCAGCTTGGATTTGCACTCCTACAATGAGCAGTTCTTC.

The V and J genes are TRBV28 and TRBJ2-1; 11 bases agree with TRBD2. The CDR3 has 17 residues. The V segment lost 4 bases and the J segment 0 bases; nucleotides outside the gene matches: 5. Germline CDR1 and CDR2: MDHEN and SYDVKM. CDR3 protein: CASSSFSGRGSYNEQFF. DNA for the CDR3: TGTGCCAGCAGTTCCTTTAGCGGGAGGGGCTCCTACAATGAGCAGTTCTTC. Full variable domain (remainder filled in from reference TRBV28 and TRBJ2-1): DVKVTQSSRYLVKRTGEKVFLECVQDMDHENMFWYRQDPGLGLRLIYFSYDVKMKEKGDIPEGYSVSREKKERFSLILESASTNQTSMYLCASSSFSGRGSYNEQFFGPGTRLTVL.

This clonotype was picked up many times. The chain employs TRBV20-1 and TRBJ2-1, with no clear D. The CDR3 runs 11 residues. The V and J ends lost 5 bases and 5 bases respectively, with 7 bases between them. Germline V gene sequence: CDR1 DFQATT, CDR2 SNEGSKA (reference sequence). For the CDR3, the DNA is TGCAGTGCTGATCAGGACAATGAGCAGTTCTTC. It translates to CSADQDNEQFF.

The V call is TRBV7-2, the J call TRBJ2-2; 7 bases map to TRBD2. The CDR3 spans 16 residues. The V gene end was trimmed by 0 bases and the J gene end by 4 bases; junction bases not matched to a gene: 5. The germline CDR1 and CDR2 sequences are SGHTA and FQGNSA. As DNA, the CDR3 is TGTGCCAGCAGCTTAGCGTGGTCGGGGGGCACCGGGGAGCTGTTTTTT. Its translation is CASSLAWSGGTGELFF.

This clonotype was seen ten or more times. The rearrangement joins TRBV29-1 to TRBJ2-6; D ambiguous. The CDR3 is made up of 14 amino acids. V lost 3 bases and J 0 bases, leaving 6 bases between the germline ends. CDR1 SQVTM and CDR2 ANQGSEA come from the germline V gene. The CDR3 nucleotides are TGCAGCGTTGAGGCAGACTCTGGGGCCAACGTCCTGACTTTC. Translating it yields CSVEADSGANVLTF.

This chain joins TRBV20-1 and TRBJ2-4; D is perhaps TRBD1 or TRBD2 (5 bases each). This CDR3 comprises 14 residues. Trimming took 3 bases from V and 5 from J, leaving 14 bases between them. Germline V gives CDR1 DFQATT, CDR2 SNEGSKA (reference sequence). The CDR3 protein is CSASKPGTENIQYF. CDR3 nucleotide sequence: TGCAGTGCTAGCAAACCCGGGACCGAAAACATTCAGTACTTC.

The CDR3 nucleotides are TGTGCCAGCAGCTCGACAGGGGTGGGGGGCGAGCAGTACTTC. Translated: CASSSTGVGGEQYF. The chain joins TRBV7-8 to TRBJ2-7, with TRBD1 identical over 8 bases. J lost 6 bases, V lost 4 bases, and 8 bases had no gene match. The CDR3 extends over 14 amino acids. Germline assignment: CDR1 SGHVS and CDR2 FQNEAQ.

V usage is TRBV29-1 and J usage is TRBJ1-1; D gene unclear. V lost 7 bases, J lost 1 base, and 10 bases lay in between. CDR1 SQVTM and CDR2 ANQGSEA come from the germline V gene. This CDR3 spans 12 amino acids. In DNA form, the CDR3 reads TGCAGCGGTGGACTCAGGAACACTGAAGCTTTCTTT. Translating gives CSGGLRNTEAFF.

This clonotype occurred a few times. The chain couples TRBV11-2 to TRBJ2-3, with 16 positions matching TRBD2. V dropped 5 bases and J dropped 4; count of bases not matched to a gene: 9. The CDR3 spans 18 residues. CDR1 SGHAT and CDR2 FQNNGV come from the germline V gene. The CDR3 region has the DNA TGTGCCAGCAGCCGCGGGACTAGCGGGGGGGCCCGGGCAGATACGCAGTATTTT. It encodes CASSRGTSGGARADTQYF.

The table lists this clonotype with many counts. The rearrangement joins TRBV6-2 or TRBV6-3 to TRBJ2-7; D remains ambiguous. The CDR3 extends over 12 amino acids. Germline CDR1 reads MNHEY; CDR2 reads SVGEGT. V lost 5 bases to trimming and J lost 0 bases, with 5 bases between them. As DNA, the CDR3 is TGTGCCAGCAGTGTTAGCTCCTACGAGCAGTACTTC. It encodes CASSVSSYEQYF.